These 30 T cell receptor beta chains were sequenced from one sample in a study of human T cells and chemical hapten exposure (dated by TCRdb to the early 2020s). Taken with the paper, the label for time point translates to: pre-sensitization, week 0. The treatment or condition label corresponds to: therapeutic diphenylcyclopropenone sensitization with weekly scalp DPC. The library was produced with RACE. TCRdb lists the instrument as NextSeq 500. The public sequencing data were trimmed at Q25 with fastp and processed into clonotypes with MiXCR by TCRdb, which kept only in-frame beta chains. Under each unique CDR3 protein, matching rows form one entry showing the most common genes and DNA. The sample table records roughly 110,000 distinct CDR3 sequences; around 12% of these occur just once. Jointly, the top ten make up over 1.5% of the sample. The source material was whole blood, sampled in connection with sensitization to the hapten diphenylcyclopropenone (DPC). The receptors were gathered from a woman between 50 and 59 years old with alopecia areata. Some clones in this sample may be carry-over from other donors' samples.

A few counts support this clonotype. The V gene is TRBV5-1, the J gene TRBJ1-1; D is undetermined. In germline, CDR1 is SGHRS, CDR2 YFSETQ. V lost 0 bases and J 7 bases, leaving 7 bases between the germline ends. CDR3 length equals 12 residues. This chain's CDR3 is CASSLEAHEAFF. The CDR3 DNA is TGCGCCAGCAGCTTGGAGGCCCATGAAGCTTTCTTT.

The gene calls are TRBV28 and TRBJ2-3; 7 nucleotides align to TRBD2. This CDR3 comprises 14 residues. The V gene end was trimmed by 6 bases and the J gene end by 0 bases; junction bases not matched to a gene: 3. Germline lookup yields CDR1 MDHEN and CDR2 SYDVKM. The CDR3 loop is CASRLAESTDTQYF. CDR3 DNA sequence: TGTGCCAGCAGGCTAGCGGAGAGCACAGATACGCAGTATTTT.

Written as DNA, the CDR3 is TGTGCCAGCAGAACCTCCGGGACGGCATCCTACGAGCAGTACTTC. Its protein product is CASRTSGTASYEQYF. This chain joins TRBV6-2 or TRBV6-3 and TRBJ2-7, with D possibly called TRBD1 or TRBD2 (5 bases each). Germline CDR1 is MNHEY and CDR2 is SVGEGT. There are 15 residues in the CDR3. The germline V and J ends were trimmed by 6 bases and 1 base, with 16 bases remaining between them.

This clonotype was observed many times. The V gene is TRBV6-6, the J gene TRBJ2-7; the D is unclear. This CDR3 is built from 13 residues. In germline, CDR1 is MNHNY, CDR2 SVGAGI (reference sequence). V lost 0 bases and J 1 base, leaving 4 bases between the germline ends. The CDR3 loop is CASSYSRSYEQYF. CDR3 in DNA: TGTGCCAGCAGTTACTCGAGGTCCTACGAGCAGTACTTC.

This clonotype occurred many times. This chain links TRBV2 with TRBJ2-5; TRBD1 agrees at 9 bases. This CDR3 is 14 amino acids long. J lost 2 bases, V lost 6 bases, and 4 bases had no gene match. The germline CDR1 and CDR2 sequences are SNHLY and FYNNEI. Here the CDR3 DNA reads TGTGCCAGCAGCCGAGACAGGGGGCAAGAGACCCAGTACTTC. Protein sequence: CASSRDRGQETQYF.

The rearrangement links TRBV18 to TRBJ2-5; 7 nucleotides agree with TRBD1. The CDR3 extends over 15 amino acids. Germline V CDR1 and CDR2: KGHSH, LQKENI. The J segment lost 3 bases and the V segment lost 5 bases, leaving 9 bases of the junction unmatched. The CDR3 DNA reads TGTGCCAGCTCATCGCGACAGGGTTTGGAAGAGACCCAGTACTTC. Translated, it gives CASSSRQGLEETQYF.

This rearrangement joins TRBV29-1 to TRBJ2-1; maybe TRBD2 (6 bases). CDR1 and CDR2 (germline): SQVTM, ANQGSEA. V gave up 2 bases and J gave up 4 bases, with 15 bases separating them. The CDR3 runs 15 residues. CDR3 bases: TGCAGCGTTGAACTCCTGCGCGGGGAATACAATGAGCAGTTCTTC. This codes for CSVELLRGEYNEQFF.

This clonotype was seen a handful of times. The chain joins TRBV23-1 to TRBJ1-4; D remains ambiguous. TRBV23-1 is treated as an ORF (open reading frame) with a function not yet certain. This CDR3 is built from 15 residues. Trimming shortened V by 0 bases and J by 8 bases, and 13 bases separated the two germline ends. CDR3 amino acids: CASSQSQLPWEKLFF. The CDR3 DNA reads TGCGCCAGCAGTCAATCTCAGCTGCCCTGGGAAAAACTGTTTTTT.

The chain links TRBV29-1 to TRBJ2-4; D is perhaps TRBD1 or TRBD2 (5 bases each). Deletions cut 3 bases from V and 6 bases from J, with 12 bases between. CDR1 and CDR2 (germline): SQVTM, ANQGSEA. The CDR3 has 13 residues. In nucleotides, the CDR3 is TGCAGCGTTGAGAGGGGAAATCCAAACATTCAGTACTTC. Protein product: CSVERGNPNIQYF.

The chain recombines TRBV4-2 with TRBJ2-2; the D gene could be TRBD1 or TRBD2 (5 bases each). V lost 1 base, J lost 2 bases, and 11 bases lay in between. Germline V gives CDR1 LGHNA, CDR2 YNFKEQ. CDR3 size: 16 residues. The CDR3 here is CASSQVLGTNTGELFF. For the CDR3, the DNA is TGTGCCAGCAGCCAAGTTCTAGGGACCAACACCGGGGAGCTGTTTTTT.

A few counts support this clonotype. The gene calls are TRBV28 and TRBJ2-2, with a tentative D call TRBD1 (5 bases). The CDR3 runs to 15 residues. The germline CDR1 and CDR2 sequences are MDHEN and SYDVKM. V was clipped by 2 bases and J by 3 bases, with 10 bases between them. The CDR3 here is CASSLGAQDTGELFF. The DNA for the CDR3 is TGTGCCAGCAGTTTAGGGGCCCAGGACACCGGGGAGCTGTTTTTT.

Ten or more counts support this clonotype. The rearrangement uses TRBV7-6 and TRBJ2-2; D is tentatively TRBD1 or TRBD2 (5 bases each). The CDR3 sequence is 15 residues long. Germline lookup yields CDR1 SGHVS and CDR2 FNYEAQ. The germline V and J ends were trimmed by 1 base and 1 base, with 7 bases remaining between them. CDR3 region: CASSLVGGNTGELFF. CDR3 coding DNA: TGTGCCAGCAGCTTAGTTGGGGGGAACACCGGGGAGCTGTTTTTT.

This clonotype was seen at least ten times. The chain joins TRBV6-2 or TRBV6-3 to TRBJ2-2, with TRBD1 as a possible D gene (6 bases). CDR1 and CDR2 from the germline V gene are MNHEY and SVGEGT. V lost 6 bases, J lost 7 bases, and 12 bases lay in between. The CDR3 has 13 amino acids. The CDR3 DNA follows: TGTGCCAGCAGCCGGGACATCTACGGGGAGCTGTTTTTT. Its translation: CASSRDIYGELFF.

The table lists this clonotype with a few counts. The chain carries TRBV9 and TRBJ2-7; TRBD1 aligns across 9 bases. CDR3 length equals 16 residues. Germline CDR1 and CDR2: SGDLS and YYNGEE. Trimming took 4 bases from V and 2 from J; bases not matched to a gene: 10. CDR3: CASSSGTGKIAYEQYF. For the CDR3, the DNA is TGTGCCAGCAGCTCGGGGACAGGGAAGATTGCCTACGAGCAGTACTTC.

This rearrangement joins TRBV28 to TRBJ2-7; D ambiguous. Looked up from germline, CDR1 is MDHEN and CDR2 is SYDVKM. The CDR3 is 12 residues long. Trimming left V 5 bases short and J 2 bases short, with 7 bases between. CDR3 nucleotide sequence: TGTGCCAGCAGTCCCCCTACCTACGAGCAGTACTTC. This codes for CASSPPTYEQYF.

At least ten counts were recorded for this clonotype. In DNA form, the CDR3 reads TGTGCCAGCAGCCCCCAACCCGGACAGCCTACCTACGAGCAGTACTTC. Translation gives CASSPQPGQPTYEQYF. This sequence joins TRBV3-1 and TRBJ2-7; D is possibly TRBD1 (6 bases). The CDR3 contains 16 residues. Germline lookup yields CDR1 LGHDT and CDR2 YNNKEL (reference sequence). V lost 4 bases, J lost 2 bases, and 18 bases lay in between.

This clonotype was seen ten or more times. This chain uses TRBV6-1 with TRBJ1-4; D is unresolved. The CDR3 loop spans 13 amino acids. The germline V gene encodes CDR1 MNHNS and CDR2 SASEGT. V was pared by 2 bases and J by 8 bases, with 9 bases between. The CDR3 nucleotides read TGTGCCAGCAGTGAATCCGCCAGGGAAAAACTGTTTTTT. Its protein product is CASSESAREKLFF.

V gene TRBV14 combines with J gene TRBJ2-2; TRBD1 is a possible D gene (5 bases). CDR1 SGHDN and CDR2 FVKESK come from the germline V gene. With 0 bases removed from V and 9 bases from J, the gap between germline ends came to 11 bases. This CDR3 spans 14 amino acids. The chain's CDR3 is CASSQETGPRELFF. CDR3 nucleotide sequence: TGTGCCAGCAGCCAAGAAACAGGCCCCAGGGAGCTGTTTTTT. Looking up the rest from reference TRBV14 and TRBJ2-2 gives the full variable domain: EAGVTQFPSHSVIEKGQTVTLRCDPISGHDNLYWYRRVMGKEIKFLLHFVKESKQDESGMPNNRFLAERTGGTYSTLKVQPAELEDSGVYFCASSQETGPRELFFGEGSRLTVL.

This clonotype was observed many times. The V gene is TRBV20-1, the J gene TRBJ1-5, with D possibly matching TRBD1 (6 bases). The CDR3 covers 13 residues. V dropped 5 bases and J dropped 3 bases, with 11 bases sitting between them. Germline assignment: CDR1 DFQATT and CDR2 SNEGSKA (reference sequence). In DNA form, the CDR3 reads TGCAGTGCTGGTGGACAGCCCAATCAGCCCCAGCATTTT. Its translation: CSAGGQPNQPQHF.

The gene calls are TRBV7-6 and TRBJ2-7; 8 bases line up with TRBD1. CDR1 and CDR2 from the germline V gene are SGHVS and FNYEAQ. CDR3 length: 14 amino acids. The V gene end was trimmed by 5 bases and the J gene end by 2 bases; junction bases not matched to a gene: 5. CDR3 DNA sequence: TGTGCCAGCAGCCCCCGGACAGGGACCTACGAGCAGTACTTC. Its translation: CASSPRTGTYEQYF. Full variable domain (rest looked up from reference TRBV7-6 and TRBJ2-7): GAGVSQSPRYKVTKRGQDVALRCDPISGHVSLYWYRQALGQGPEFLTYFNYEAQQDKSGLPNDRFSAERPEGSISTLTIQRTEQRDSAMYRCASSPRTGTYEQYFGPGTRLTVT.

The chain has TRBV15 and TRBJ1-5; 9 nucleotides agree with TRBD1. The germline gives CDR1 LNHNV, CDR2 YYDKDF (reference sequence). V lost 2 bases and J lost 4; bases outside the gene matches: 9. The CDR3 runs 17 residues. The CDR3 spells CATSRPLGQGKNQPQHF. CDR3 coding DNA: TGTGCCACCAGCAGACCCCTTGGACAGGGGAAAAATCAGCCCCAGCATTTT.

The gene calls are TRBV24-1 and TRBJ2-1; 12 bases agree with TRBD2. The trim removed 4 bases at V and 8 bases at J, leaving 5 bases unmatched. Germline CDR1 reads KGHDR; CDR2 reads SFDVKD. This CDR3 is built from 15 residues. CDR3: CATSDPTSGGYEQFF. In DNA, the CDR3 is TGTGCCACCAGTGACCCGACTAGCGGGGGTTATGAGCAGTTCTTC.

In regard to this clonotype: Possible read error: a much larger clone is one base away. V is TRBV5-6 and J is TRBJ2-1, with TRBD2 matching over 10 bases. The CDR3 has 16 residues. Germline V lookup: CDR1 SGHDT, CDR2 YYEEEE. CDR3 protein: CAGSFLASGSINEQFF. DNA for the CDR3: TGTGCCGGCAGCTTTTTGGCTAGCGGGAGTATCAATGAGCAGTTCTTC.

The rearrangement joins TRBV19 to TRBJ2-1; perhaps TRBD2 as D (5 bases). The CDR3 totals 14 residues. Germline V CDR1 and CDR2: LNHDA, SQIVND (reference sequence). Trimming left V 0 bases short and J 10 bases short, with 13 bases between. CDR3: CASSIDGGEREQFF. CDR3 DNA: TGTGCCAGTAGTATAGATGGTGGGGAGCGGGAGCAGTTCTTC.

With respect to this clonotype: With a much larger clone just one base away, this may be a read error. V is TRBV12-3 or TRBV12-4 and J is TRBJ2-1; TRBD2 aligns across 7 bases. The CDR3 is made up of 12 amino acids. In DNA, the CDR3 is TGTGCCAGCAGCTTAGCGGGCTATGAGCAGTTCTTC. Translating it yields CASSLAGYEQFF.

This clonotype was seen more than once but under ten times. The chain carries TRBV12-3 or TRBV12-4 and TRBJ1-1; no clear D gene. CDR3 length: 13 amino acids. V was shortened by 3 bases and J by 11 bases, with 16 bases between the two germline ends. CDR3 loop: CASSLGSTLNAFF. The CDR3 DNA sequence: TGTGCCAGCAGTTTGGGCTCAACCCTGAATGCTTTCTTT.

This clonotype has at least ten counts. The chain combines TRBV20-1 with TRBJ1-3, with 10 bases identical to TRBD1. J gave up 5 bases and V 3 bases, and 1 base lay outside the gene matches. The CDR3 loop spans 13 amino acids. Looked up from germline, CDR1 is DFQATT and CDR2 is SNEGSKA (reference sequence). In DNA form, the CDR3 reads TGCAGTGCTAGGACAGGGGGCAGAAACACCATATATTTT. It yields the protein CSARTGGRNTIYF.

The chain couples TRBV3-1 to TRBJ2-5; 8 bases are shared with TRBD1. This CDR3 region has 14 residues. Germline V gene sequence: CDR1 LGHDT, CDR2 YNNKEL (reference sequence). V shed 3 bases, J shed 5 bases, and the junction held 5 bases outside the gene matches. The CDR3: CASSHRQGPETQYF. In nucleotides, the CDR3 is TGTGCCAGCAGCCATAGACAGGGGCCGGAGACCCAGTACTTC.

V and J are TRBV4-3 and TRBJ2-5; no clear D gene. Trimming took off 4 bases at V and 2 bases at J, with 8 bases between the two ends. The CDR3 is 13 amino acids. Germline V lookup: CDR1 LGHNA, CDR2 YSLEER. CDR3 nucleotides: TGCGCCAGCAGCCTAACTCATCAAGAGACCCAGTACTTC. Its protein is CASSLTHQETQYF.

This sequence joins TRBV29-1 and TRBJ2-1; TRBD2 aligns across 7 bases. V lost 3 bases to trimming and J lost 8 bases; unmatched junction nucleotides: 7. The CDR3 runs to 13 residues. Germline V CDR1 and CDR2: SQVTM, ANQGSEA. CDR3 in DNA: TGCAGCGTTGATAACTGGGGAGGGCATGAGCAGTTCTTC. Residues: CSVDNWGGHEQFF.